The table lists the clone carrying this T cell receptor beta chain with a few counts. No antigen is known for it. The data derive from a study of beta chain features in type 1 diabetes. At the level of the study: Examination of sorted cells across all samples involved approximately 100,000,000 cells. Study findings and constraints: Patients with type 1 diabetes carried fewer insertions and had more deletions at their VDJ junctions.

Each of the CD4+ naive, central memory, regulatory and stem cell-like memory populations was sorted via CD45RO/CCR7/CD25/CD127/CD95/CD27. Each population that was sorted was more than 95% pure. V shed 1 base and J 5 bases; nucleotides not matched to a gene: 6. The length of the CDR3 is 15 residues. Germline V CDR1 and CDR2: LGHNA, YNFKEQ. Every isolated RNA sample was fully reverse transcribed, so sequencing captured expressed TCRB transcripts. Sequencing used immunoSEQ multiplex PCR; TCRdb keeps in-frame clones, though not all of them. The sample lists just over 450,000 clones; around 30% were seen once.

The sequence came from a man younger than 35 in good health. The sample taken for sequencing was naive CD4+ T cells from blood. This chain links TRBV4-2 with TRBJ2-7; 9 bases are shared with TRBD2. CDR3 residues: CASSQVAGGMDEQYF. The DNA of the CDR3 is TGTGCCAGCAGCCAAGTGGCGGGAGGGATGGACGAGCAGTACTTC.